This entry features one T cell receptor (beta chain) sequence. The antigen is not known. Notes on the study in general: Greatest tumor Treg TCR overlap was with tumor naive CD4+ cells. Tumor memory CD4+ T cell TCR gene usage was found to cluster with blood and lymph node memory CD4+ cells and with lymph node naive CD4+ cells.

Full-length variable regions came from constant-region reverse primers plus semi-nested Nested Universal Primer A PCR. From the 5' RACE reads, TCRdb called clonotypes with MiXCR, one entry per CDR3 protein. The sample has about 55,000 distinct CDR3 sequences; around 21% are singletons. Cells sorted as Tregs were CD4+, CD25+ and CD127-/low. Per the germline V gene, CDR1 is SGHTA and CDR2 is FQGTGA. Deletions cut 1 base from V and 0 bases from J, with 8 bases between. The CDR3 totals 15 residues. This rearrangement joins TRBV7-3 to TRBJ2-3; no definite D call. The sample taken for sequencing was tumor-infiltrating Tregs sorted from the breast tumor. The origin of this receptor is a female donor with breast cancer. The CDR3 DNA reads as TGTGCCAGCAGCTTAAGACTGGCAAGCACAGATACGCAGTATTTT. Residues: CASSLRLASTDTQYF. The whole variable domain, filled in from reference TRBV7-3 and TRBJ2-3, reads GAGVSQTPSNKVTEKGKYVELRCDPISGHTALYWYRQSLGQGPEFLIYFQGTGAADDSGLPNDRFFAVRPEGSVSTLKIQRTERGDSAVYLCASSLRLASTDTQYFGPGTRLTVL.